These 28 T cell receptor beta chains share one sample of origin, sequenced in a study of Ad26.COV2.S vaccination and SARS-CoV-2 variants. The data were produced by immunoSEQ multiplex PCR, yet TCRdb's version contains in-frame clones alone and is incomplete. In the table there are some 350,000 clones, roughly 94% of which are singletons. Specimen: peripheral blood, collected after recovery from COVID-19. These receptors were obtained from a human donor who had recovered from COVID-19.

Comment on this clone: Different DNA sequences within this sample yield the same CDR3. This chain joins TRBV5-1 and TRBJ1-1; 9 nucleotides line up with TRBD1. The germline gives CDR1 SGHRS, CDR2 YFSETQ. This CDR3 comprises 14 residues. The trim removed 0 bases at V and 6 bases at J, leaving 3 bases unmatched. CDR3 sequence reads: CASSLGGQGAEAFF. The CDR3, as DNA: TGCGCCAGCAGCTTGGGGGGACAGGGCGCTGAAGCTTTCTTT. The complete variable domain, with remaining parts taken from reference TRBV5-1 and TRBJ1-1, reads KAGVTQTPRYLIKTRGQQVTLSCSPISGHRSVSWYQQTPGQGLQFLFEYFSETQRNKGNFPGRFSGRQFSNSRSEMNVSTLELGDSALYLCASSLGGQGAEAFFGQGTRLTVV.

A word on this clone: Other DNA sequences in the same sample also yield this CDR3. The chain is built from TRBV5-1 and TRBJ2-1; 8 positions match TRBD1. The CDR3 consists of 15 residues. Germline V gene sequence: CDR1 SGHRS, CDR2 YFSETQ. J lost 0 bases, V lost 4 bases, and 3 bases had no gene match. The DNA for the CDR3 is TGCGCCAGCAGCAGGGACAGGAGCTCCTACAATGAGCAGTTCTTC. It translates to CASSRDRSSYNEQFF.

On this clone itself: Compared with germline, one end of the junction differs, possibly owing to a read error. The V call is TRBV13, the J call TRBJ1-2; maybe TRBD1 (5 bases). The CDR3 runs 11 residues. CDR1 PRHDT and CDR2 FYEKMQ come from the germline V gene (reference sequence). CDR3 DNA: TGTGCCAGCAGCTCACCGGGACGCAGCGCCTTC. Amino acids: CASSSPGRSAF.

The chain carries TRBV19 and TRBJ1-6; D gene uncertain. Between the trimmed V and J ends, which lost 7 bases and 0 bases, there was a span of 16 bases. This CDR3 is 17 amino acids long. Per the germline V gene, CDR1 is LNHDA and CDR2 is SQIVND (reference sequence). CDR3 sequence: CASKVGHYSSYNSPLHF. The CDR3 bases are TGTGCCAGTAAGGTGGGTCACTACAGCTCCTATAATTCACCCCTCCACTTT.

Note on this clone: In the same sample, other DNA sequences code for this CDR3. Written as DNA, the CDR3 is TGTGCCAGCAGCTTAGGCGGGACAGGGAATCAGCCCCAGCATTTT. Translated: CASSLGGTGNQPQHF. The rearrangement links TRBV7-2 to TRBJ1-5; 9 nucleotides agree with TRBD1. Trimming at V came to 1 base and at J to 4 bases, leaving 2 bases not matched to a gene. CDR3 length: 15 residues. CDR1 SGHTA and CDR2 FQGNSA come from the germline V gene.

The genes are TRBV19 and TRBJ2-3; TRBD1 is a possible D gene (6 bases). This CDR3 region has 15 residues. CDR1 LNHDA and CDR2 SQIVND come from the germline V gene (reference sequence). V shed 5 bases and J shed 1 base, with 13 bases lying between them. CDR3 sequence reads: CASSLGAGGTDTQYF. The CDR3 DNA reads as TGTGCCAGTAGTCTTGGGGCAGGGGGCACAGATACGCAGTATTTT.

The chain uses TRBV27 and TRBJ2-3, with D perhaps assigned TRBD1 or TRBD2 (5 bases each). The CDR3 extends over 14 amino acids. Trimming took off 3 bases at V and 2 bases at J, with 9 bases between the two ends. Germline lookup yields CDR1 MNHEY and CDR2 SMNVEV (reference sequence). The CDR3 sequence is CASSFWGPTDTQYF. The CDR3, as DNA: TGTGCCAGCAGTTTTTGGGGACCCACAGATACGCAGTATTTT.

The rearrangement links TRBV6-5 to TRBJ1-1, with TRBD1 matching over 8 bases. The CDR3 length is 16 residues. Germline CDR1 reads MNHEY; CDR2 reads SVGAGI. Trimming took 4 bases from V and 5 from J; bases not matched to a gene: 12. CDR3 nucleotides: TGTGCCAGCAGTTCCGCCGGGACAGGACCGGGGACTGAAGCTTTCTTT. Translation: CASSSAGTGPGTEAFF.

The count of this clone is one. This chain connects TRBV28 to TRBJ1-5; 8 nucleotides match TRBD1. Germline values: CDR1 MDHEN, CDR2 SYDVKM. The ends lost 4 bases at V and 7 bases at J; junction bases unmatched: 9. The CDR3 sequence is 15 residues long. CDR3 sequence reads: CASSSTEDRAQPQHF. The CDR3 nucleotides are TGTGCCAGCAGTTCCACAGAGGACAGGGCGCAGCCCCAGCATTTT.

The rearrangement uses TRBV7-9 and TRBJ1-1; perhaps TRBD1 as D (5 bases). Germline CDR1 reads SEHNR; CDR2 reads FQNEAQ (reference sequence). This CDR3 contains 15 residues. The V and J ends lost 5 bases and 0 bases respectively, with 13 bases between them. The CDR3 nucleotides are TGTGCCAGCAGCCATCGGCTGGGACTGAACACTGAAGCTTTCTTT. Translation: CASSHRLGLNTEAFF. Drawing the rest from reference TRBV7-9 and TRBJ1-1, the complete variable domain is DTGVSQNPRHKITKRGQNVTFRCDPISEHNRLYWYRQTLGQGPEFLTYFQNEAQLEKSRLLSDRFSAERPKGSFSTLEIQRTEQGDSAMYLCASSHRLGLNTEAFFGQGTRLTVV.

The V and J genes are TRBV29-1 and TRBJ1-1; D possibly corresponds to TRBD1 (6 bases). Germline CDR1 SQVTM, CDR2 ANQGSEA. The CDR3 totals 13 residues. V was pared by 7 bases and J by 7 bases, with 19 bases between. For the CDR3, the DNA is TGCAGCGCCAGATGGAAAGGGGGAAATGAAGCTTTCTTT. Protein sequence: CSARWKGGNEAFF.

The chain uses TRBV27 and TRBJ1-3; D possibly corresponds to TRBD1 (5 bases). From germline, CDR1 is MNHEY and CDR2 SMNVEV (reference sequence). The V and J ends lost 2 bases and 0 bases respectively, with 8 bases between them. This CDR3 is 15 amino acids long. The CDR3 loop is CASSLTGPSGNTIYF. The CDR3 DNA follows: TGTGCCAGCAGTTTAACAGGCCCCTCTGGAAACACCATATATTTT.

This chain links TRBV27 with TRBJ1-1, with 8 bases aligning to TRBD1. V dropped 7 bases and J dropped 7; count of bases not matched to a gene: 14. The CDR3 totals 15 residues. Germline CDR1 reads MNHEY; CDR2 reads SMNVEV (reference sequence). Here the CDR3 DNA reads TGTGCCAGCACCCCTTTATGGCCAGGGGGCGTTGAAGCTTTCTTT. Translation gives CASTPLWPGGVEAFF.

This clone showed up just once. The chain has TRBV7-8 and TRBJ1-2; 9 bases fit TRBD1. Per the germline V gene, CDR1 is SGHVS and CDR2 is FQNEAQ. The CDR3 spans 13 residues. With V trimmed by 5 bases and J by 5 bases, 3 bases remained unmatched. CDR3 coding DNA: TGTGCCAGCAGCCGGACAGGGGCTTATGGCTACACCTTC. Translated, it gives CASSRTGAYGYTF.

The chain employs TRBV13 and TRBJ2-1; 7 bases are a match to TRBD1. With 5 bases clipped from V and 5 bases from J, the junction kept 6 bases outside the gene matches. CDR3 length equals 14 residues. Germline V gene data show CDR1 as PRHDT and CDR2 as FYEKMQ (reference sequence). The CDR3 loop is CASSTRQGHNEQFF. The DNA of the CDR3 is TGTGCCAGCAGCACAAGACAGGGACACAATGAGCAGTTCTTC. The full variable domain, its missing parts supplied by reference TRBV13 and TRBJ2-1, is AAGVIQSPRHLIKEKRETATLKCYPIPRHDTVYWYQQGPGQDPQFLISFYEKMQSDKGSIPDRFSAQQFSDYHSELNMSSLELGDSALYFCASSTRQGHNEQFFGPGTRLTVL.

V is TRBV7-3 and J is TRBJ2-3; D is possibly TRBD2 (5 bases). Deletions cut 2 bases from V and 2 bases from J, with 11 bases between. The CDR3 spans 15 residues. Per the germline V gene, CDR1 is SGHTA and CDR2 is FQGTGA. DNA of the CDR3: TGTGCCAGCAGCTTATCGGCTAGCATCACAGATACGCAGTATTTT. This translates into CASSLSASITDTQYF.

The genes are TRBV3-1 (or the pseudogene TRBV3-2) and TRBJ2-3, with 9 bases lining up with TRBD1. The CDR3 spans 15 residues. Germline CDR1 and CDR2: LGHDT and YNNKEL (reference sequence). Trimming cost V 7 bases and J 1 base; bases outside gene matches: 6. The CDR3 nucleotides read TGTGCCAGCAAATATAGGACAGGGGGCACAGATACGCAGTATTTT. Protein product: CASKYRTGGTDTQYF.

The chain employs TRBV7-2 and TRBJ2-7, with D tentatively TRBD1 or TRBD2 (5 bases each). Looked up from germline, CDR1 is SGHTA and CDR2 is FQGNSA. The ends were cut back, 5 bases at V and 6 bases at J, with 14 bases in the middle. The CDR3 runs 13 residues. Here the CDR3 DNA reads TGTGCCAGCAGCCTCGGGACCGCCGCCGAGCAGTACTTC. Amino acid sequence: CASSLGTAAEQYF. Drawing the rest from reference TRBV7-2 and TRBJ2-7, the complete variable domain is GAGVSQSPSNKVTEKGKDVELRCDPISGHTALYWYRQSLGQGLEFLIYFQGNSAPDKSGLPSDRFSAERTGGSVSTLTIQRTQQEDSAVYLCASSLGTAAEQYFGPGTRLTVT.

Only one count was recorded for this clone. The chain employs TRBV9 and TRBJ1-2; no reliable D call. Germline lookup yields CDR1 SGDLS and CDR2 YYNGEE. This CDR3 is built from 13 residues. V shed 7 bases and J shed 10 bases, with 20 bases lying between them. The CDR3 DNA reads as TGTGCCAGCGCATCGGGCCTTGGCTCAATCTACACCTTC. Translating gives CASASGLGSIYTF.

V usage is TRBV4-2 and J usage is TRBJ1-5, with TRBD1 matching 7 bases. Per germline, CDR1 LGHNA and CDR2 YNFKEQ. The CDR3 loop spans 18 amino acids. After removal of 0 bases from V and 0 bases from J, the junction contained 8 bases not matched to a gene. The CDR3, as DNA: TGTGCCAGCAGCCAAGAGAGACAGGGCGGATATAGCAATCAGCCCCAGCATTTT. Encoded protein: CASSQERQGGYSNQPQHF.

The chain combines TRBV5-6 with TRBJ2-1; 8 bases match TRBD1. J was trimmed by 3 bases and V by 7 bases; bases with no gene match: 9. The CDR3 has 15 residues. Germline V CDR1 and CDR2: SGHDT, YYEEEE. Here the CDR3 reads CASSRPGQDYNEQFF. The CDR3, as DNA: TGTGCCAGCTCACGGCCGGGACAGGACTACAATGAGCAGTTCTTC. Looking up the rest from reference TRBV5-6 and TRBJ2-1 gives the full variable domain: DAGVTQSPTHLIKTRGQQVTLRCSPKSGHDTVSWYQQALGQGPQFIFQYYEEEERQRGNFPDRFSGHQFPNYSSELNVNALLLGDSALYLCASSRPGQDYNEQFFGPGTRLTVL.

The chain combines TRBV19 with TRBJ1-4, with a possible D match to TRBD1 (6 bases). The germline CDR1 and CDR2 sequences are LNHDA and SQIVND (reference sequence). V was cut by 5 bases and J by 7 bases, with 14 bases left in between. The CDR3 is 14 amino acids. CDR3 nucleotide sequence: TGTGCCAGTAGTCCCCAGGGGCGAGGTGAAAAACTGTTTTTT. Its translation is CASSPQGRGEKLFF.

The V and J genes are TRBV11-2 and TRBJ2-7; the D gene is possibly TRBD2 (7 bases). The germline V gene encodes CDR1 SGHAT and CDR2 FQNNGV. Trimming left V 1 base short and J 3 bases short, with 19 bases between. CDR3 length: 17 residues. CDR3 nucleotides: TGTGCCAGCAGCTTAGTTCTTATGGGGGGGGCTTTCTACGAGCAGTACTTC. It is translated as CASSLVLMGGAFYEQYF.

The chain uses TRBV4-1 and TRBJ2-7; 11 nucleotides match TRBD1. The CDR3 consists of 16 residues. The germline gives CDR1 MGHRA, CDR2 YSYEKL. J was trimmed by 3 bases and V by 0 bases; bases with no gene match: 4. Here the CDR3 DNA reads TGCGCCAGCAGCCAAGACGGGACAGGGGGAATCTACGAGCAGTACTTC. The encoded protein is CASSQDGTGGIYEQYF.

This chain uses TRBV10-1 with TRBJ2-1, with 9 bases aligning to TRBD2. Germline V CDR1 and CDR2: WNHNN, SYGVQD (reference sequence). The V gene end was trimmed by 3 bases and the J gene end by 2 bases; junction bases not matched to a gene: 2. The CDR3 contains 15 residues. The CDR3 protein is CASSDPSGAYNEQFF. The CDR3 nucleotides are TGCGCCAGCAGTGACCCTAGCGGGGCCTACAATGAGCAGTTCTTC.

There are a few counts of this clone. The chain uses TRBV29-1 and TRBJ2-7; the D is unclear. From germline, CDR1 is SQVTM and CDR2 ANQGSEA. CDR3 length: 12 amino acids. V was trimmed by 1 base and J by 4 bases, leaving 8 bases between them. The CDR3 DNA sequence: TGCAGCGTTGAAGCCAACAATTACGAGCAGTACTTC. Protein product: CSVEANNYEQYF.

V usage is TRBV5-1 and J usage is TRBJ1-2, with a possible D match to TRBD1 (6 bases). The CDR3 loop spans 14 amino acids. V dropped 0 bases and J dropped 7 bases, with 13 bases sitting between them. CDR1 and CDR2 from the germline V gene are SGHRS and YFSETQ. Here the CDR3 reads CASSLGGGAGGYTF. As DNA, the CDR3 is TGCGCCAGCAGCTTGGGTGGGGGCGCAGGTGGCTACACCTTC.

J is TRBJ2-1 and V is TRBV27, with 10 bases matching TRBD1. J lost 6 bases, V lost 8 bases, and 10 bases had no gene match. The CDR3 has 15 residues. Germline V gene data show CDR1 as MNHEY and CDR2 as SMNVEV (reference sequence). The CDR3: CASLDAGQGTNEQFF. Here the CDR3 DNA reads TGTGCCAGCCTCGACGCGGGACAGGGGACCAATGAGCAGTTCTTC.